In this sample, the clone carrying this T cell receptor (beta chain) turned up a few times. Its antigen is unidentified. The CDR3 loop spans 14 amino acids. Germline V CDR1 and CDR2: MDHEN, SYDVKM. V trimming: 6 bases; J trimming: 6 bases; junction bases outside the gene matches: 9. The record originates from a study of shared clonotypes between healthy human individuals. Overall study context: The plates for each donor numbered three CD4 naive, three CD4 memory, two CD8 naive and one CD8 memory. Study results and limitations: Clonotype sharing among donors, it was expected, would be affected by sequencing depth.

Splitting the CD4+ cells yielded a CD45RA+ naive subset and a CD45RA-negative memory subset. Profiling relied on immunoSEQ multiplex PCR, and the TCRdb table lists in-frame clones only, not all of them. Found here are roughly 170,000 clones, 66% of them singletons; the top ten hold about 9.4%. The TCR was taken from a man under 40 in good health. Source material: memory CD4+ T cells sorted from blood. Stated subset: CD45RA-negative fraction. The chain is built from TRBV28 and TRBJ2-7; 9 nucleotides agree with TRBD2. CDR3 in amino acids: CASSYASGIREQYF. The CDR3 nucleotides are TGTGCCAGCAGCTACGCTAGCGGGATTCGCGAGCAGTACTTC.